This T cell receptor beta chain comes out of a study of blood T cell repertoires in COVID-19. In the study overall: Specimens from acute and convalescent COVID-19 originated in the United States, Italy and Spain. T cells, B-cell-depleted T cells, or PBMCs supplied cDNA or gDNA.

Authors' data handling: Reference gene primers were amplified, and this amplification served to estimate nucleated cell counts. Profiling relied on immunoSEQ multiplex PCR, and the TCRdb table lists in-frame clones only, not all of them. V, J and clone size derive from that table, while D and trimming were established from the DNA sequence. The profile shows under 150,000 clones, approximately 90% of them singletons. V lost 10 bases and J lost 1, with 11 bases in between. CDR3 length equals 12 residues. The germline gives CDR1 LNHDA, CDR2 SQIVND (reference sequence). The specimen sequenced was peripheral blood. The V call is TRBV19, the J call TRBJ2-7; D may be TRBD1 (6 bases). This receptor was taken from a woman aged 70 to 79 who had recovered from COVID-19. The CDR3 bases are TGTGCCACCGTCGGACAGTCCTACGAGCAGTACTTC. As protein: CATVGQSYEQYF. Full variable domain (rest looked up from reference TRBV19 and TRBJ2-7): DGGITQSPKYLFRKEGQNVTLSCEQNLNHDAMYWYRQDPGQGLRLIYYSQIVNDFQKGDIAEGYSVSREKKESFPLTVTSAQKNPTAFYLCATVGQSYEQYFGPGTRLTVT.